This TCR beta chain derives from a study of draining lymph node invasion in breast cancer (dated by TCRdb to 2020 to 2022). Regarding the complete study: Metastasis in lymph nodes was diagnosed using histology and cytokeratin immunohistochemistry and was confirmed with EpCAM/CD45 flow cytometry. Lymph nodes from roughly 5 patients were covered by the separate targeted TCR sequencing, and for three of those patients the primary tumors were sequenced as well. From every patient, the primary tumor plus matched non-invaded and tumor-invaded tumor-draining lymph nodes were collected, and both Treg and Tconv subsets were profiled. In a separate targeted assay, bulk TCR-beta CDR3 sequencing compared sorted memory regulatory T cells and memory conventional CD4 T cells across breast cancer tissues. The study at large found these results: According to the targeted TCR-seq data, Tregs appeared to be more clonally expanded than Tconvs in every tissue, and both subsets had lower diversity in tumor than in lymph nodes. The data could not resolve whether Treg conversion took place in a given organ or whether converted Tregs recirculated between nodes and tumor. TCRs shared between the Treg and Tconv subsets were viewed as suggestive of, but not proof of, a common clonal origin. Detection of some of the top 100 tumor clones in both invaded and non-invaded nodes suggests recirculation between tumor and draining nodes. Within each tissue, roughly 12-25% of Treg TCRs were also found among Tconvs, a result interpreted as suggesting peripheral Treg induction. Tracking the tumor top-100 clones was possible in just a couple of patients.

For memory conventional CD4 T cells, the sort was based on CD4+ CD45RA- CD25- cells. Whether a tumor-draining lymph node counted as invaded or non-invaded depended on the presence or absence of metastatic tumor cells. Before staining and sorting, a Miltenyi Pan T Cell isolation kit was used to pre-enrich the T cells. Immunohistochemistry for estrogen receptor, progesterone receptor, HER2 and Ki-67 was used to characterize the primary tumors. Fresh surgical tissue was processed within a few hours after surgery by cutting into small fragments. The tissue fragments were digested enzymatically for over 15 minutes with Liberase TL plus DNase and were then passed through a 40-micrometer strainer. After DAPI live/dead staining, cells were sorted on a BD FACS Aria II at about 97-99% purity. The sorted cells were lysed in TCL buffer, and a Norgen Single Cell RNA purification kit, including DNase treatment, was used to purify the RNA.

The method behind the library was bulk RNA-seq. The data were produced on an Illumina HiSeq 2500. The original pipeline was this. In the separate targeted TCR-seq dataset, CDR3 sequences were extracted from raw reads and quantified using MiXCR version 2.1.5 with default parameters. Each TCR-beta clone in the separate targeted TCR-seq dataset was defined by the V gene, J gene and CDR3 sequence taken together. For the separate targeted TCR-seq dataset, clones with fewer than three counts were filtered out, after which only the 90% most strongly expressed clones in each sample were kept. In the separate targeted TCR-seq dataset, Treg-Tconv overlap was computed as shared clones divided by total Treg clones per tissue, times 100. Starting from the raw public reads, TCRdb applied fastp trimming at Q25, assembled clones with MiXCR and retained in-frame beta chains. When rows share a CDR3 protein, they turn into one entry using the most common DNA and genes. For this entry, the V and J calls and clone size follow TCRdb and not the study's own pipeline. Counted in this sample were around 4,000 distinct CDR3 sequences; about three quarters of them appeared once. About 1.8% of the sample goes to the ten largest clones.

This clonotype was detected only once. Its antigen remains unidentified. No quality values exist for individual bases; no much larger clone is one base distant. A lone read gives weak evidence. CDR1 LNHDA and CDR2 SQIVND were looked up in the germline V gene (reference sequence). V is shortened by 3 bases, J by 8 bases, and the region joining them spans 10 bases. Counted from cysteine to phenylalanine, this CDR3 has 13 amino acids. Here the CDR3 DNA is all that survives: 39 bases in frame from base 1. Sequenced input: sorted memory CD4+ effector T cells from a lymph node. Interpreted using the paper, the cell subset or site label stands for: CD45RA-negative sorted CD4+ T cells (memory Tconv or effector/memory Treg). The V gene is TRBV19 and the J gene is TRBJ1-4; too little of a D gene remains to name it. The source is a female donor with luminal breast cancer. The CDR3 in this case is CASSILREEKLFF. The base sequence is TGTGCCAGTAGTATTTTACGTGAAGAAAAACTGTTTTTT.